Listed below are T cell receptor beta chains from one sample, sequenced in a study of blood T cell repertoires in COVID-19. TCRdb's table, derived via immunoSEQ multiplex PCR, lists solely in-frame clones and lacks some. Of some 80,000 clones in the sample, 81% were seen once. Material: peripheral blood. The receptors originated from a man older than 75 with acute or convalescent COVID-19. CDR3s include the opening cysteine and the closing phenylalanine or tryptophan. The D gene is left open where the match is weak. Expanded clones are given a class, and other clones once, few, many or no size at all.

size: NA; V: TRBV7-3; J: TRBJ2-5; D: TRBD2; CDR3: CASSFTSGMGETQYF; DNA: TGTGCCAGCAGCTTCACTAGCGGGATGGGGGAGACCCAGTACTTC
size: few; V: TRBV10-3; J: TRBJ1-2; D: NA; CDR3: CAISRDTGGSGYTF; DNA: TGTGCCATCAGCCGGGACACAGGCGGGAGTGGCTACACCTTC
size: NA; V: TRBV6-5; J: TRBJ2-1; D: TRBD1; CDR3: CASSIQGASGDEQFF; DNA: TGTGCCAGCAGTATACAGGGGGCGTCGGGGGATGAGCAGTTCTTC
size: NA; V: TRBV15; J: TRBJ1-2; D: TRBD1; CDR3: CATSTPGTGGSHGYTF; DNA: TGTGCCACCAGCACTCCCGGGACAGGGGGCTCTCATGGCTACACCTTC
size: once; V: TRBV6-5; J: TRBJ1-3; D: NA; CDR3: CASRVTLSGNTIYF; DNA: TGTGCCAGCAGGGTGACACTCTCTGGAAACACCATATATTTT
size: NA; V: TRBV14; J: TRBJ2-6; D: TRBD1; CDR3: CASSDRVGASGANVLTF; DNA: TGTGCCAGCAGCGACAGGGTCGGCGCTTCTGGGGCCAACGTCCTGACTTTC
size: few; V: TRBV19; J: TRBJ1-4; D: NA; CDR3: CASSIPATDRFNEKLFF; DNA: TGTGCCAGTAGTATACCCGCTACGGACAGATTTAATGAAAAACTGTTTTTT
size: NA; V: TRBV5-1; J: TRBJ2-1; D: TRBD2; CDR3: CASSPPGLAGYNEQFF; DNA: TGCGCCAGCAGCCCGCCGGGACTAGCGGGATACAATGAGCAGTTCTTC
size: few; V: TRBV7-2; J: TRBJ1-5; D: NA; CDR3: CASSLARAEPFSNQPQHF; DNA: TGTGCCAGCAGCTTAGCGCGGGCAGAGCCATTTAGCAATCAGCCCCAGCATTTT
size: few; V: TRBV10-3; J: TRBJ1-2; D: TRBD1; CDR3: CAISKTGVNNYGYTF; DNA: TGTGCCATCAGTAAGACAGGGGTGAATAACTATGGCTACACCTTC
size: NA; V: TRBV29-1; J: TRBJ1-3; D: NA; CDR3: CSVRGQSFGNTIYF; DNA: TGCAGCGTGAGAGGACAGTCCTTTGGAAACACCATATATTTT
size: once; V: TRBV12-3/TRBV12-4; J: TRBJ1-1; D: NA; CDR3: CASSFPVNTEAFF; DNA: TGTGCCAGCAGTTTCCCAGTGAACACTGAAGCTTTCTTT
size: NA; V: TRBV7-3; J: TRBJ2-7; D: NA; CDR3: CASSVQAGGSYEQYF; DNA: TGTGCCAGCAGCGTACAGGCCGGGGGCTCCTACGAGCAGTACTTC
size: NA; V: TRBV24-1; J: TRBJ2-2; D: TRBD1; CDR3: CATSDPTGGSTGELFF; DNA: TGTGCCACCAGTGATCCCACAGGGGGAAGCACCGGGGAGCTGTTTTTT
size: NA; V: TRBV7-8; J: TRBJ2-7; D: NA; CDR3: CASSFRGEQYF; DNA: TGTGCCAGCAGCTTTAGGGGAGAGCAGTACTTC
size: NA; V: TRBV2; J: TRBJ1-4; D: TRBD1; CDR3: CASRTGTGRTGKLFF; DNA: TGTGCCAGCAGGACGGGGACAGGGCGAACTGGAAAACTGTTTTTT
size: once; V: TRBV5-1; J: TRBJ2-1; D: TRBD2; CDR3: CASSLASGRAYNEQFF; DNA: TGCGCCAGCAGCTTGGCTAGCGGGAGGGCCTACAATGAGCAGTTCTTC
size: NA; V: TRBV4-3; J: TRBJ1-2; D: TRBD1; CDR3: CASSQTGGNNYGYTF; DNA: TGCGCCAGCAGCCAGACAGGGGGCAACAACTATGGCTACACCTTC
size: NA; V: TRBV5-1; J: TRBJ2-5; D: TRBD1; CDR3: CASRAGGQGAFETQYF; DNA: TGCGCCAGCAGGGCAGGAGGACAGGGGGCTTTCGAGACCCAGTACTTC
size: NA; V: TRBV6-1; J: TRBJ2-1; D: NA; CDR3: CASSEFRTNEQFF; DNA: TGTGCCAGCAGTGAATTCAGAACCAATGAGCAGTTCTTC
size: NA; V: TRBV29-1; J: TRBJ1-2; D: TRBD1; CDR3: CSVPLGQGNYGYTF; DNA: TGCAGCGTTCCTCTGGGACAGGGAAACTATGGCTACACCTTC
size: NA; V: TRBV28; J: TRBJ1-5; D: TRBD1; CDR3: CASRTGGESNQPQHF; DNA: TGTGCCAGCAGGACAGGGGGGGAAAGCAATCAGCCCCAGCATTTT
size: NA; V: TRBV28; J: TRBJ1-1; D: NA; CDR3: CASSLVQKNTEAFF; DNA: TGTGCCAGCAGTTTAGTTCAGAAGAACACTGAAGCTTTCTTT
size: few; V: TRBV6-6; J: TRBJ1-2; D: NA; CDR3: CASSYSGRSNYGYTF; DNA: TGTGCCAGCAGTTATTCCGGCAGGTCTAACTATGGCTACACCTTC
size: NA; V: TRBV28; J: TRBJ1-1; D: NA; CDR3: CASMVQSTEAFF; DNA: TGTGCCAGCATGGTACAGAGCACTGAAGCTTTCTTT
size: NA; V: TRBV6-5; J: TRBJ1-3; D: TRBD1; CDR3: CASSLGQDGNTIYF; DNA: TGTGCCAGCAGTCTAGGACAGGATGGAAACACCATATATTTT
size: once; V: TRBV5-6; J: TRBJ1-1; D: NA; CDR3: CASSFPHGQRGTEAFF; DNA: TGTGCCAGCAGCTTTCCTCACGGACAGAGGGGGACTGAAGCTTTCTTT
size: NA; V: TRBV7-8; J: TRBJ2-7; D: TRBD1; CDR3: CASSLVRGSSYEQYF; DNA: TGTGCCAGCAGCTTAGTCAGGGGGAGCTCCTACGAGCAGTACTTC
size: NA; V: TRBV24-1; J: TRBJ1-3; D: NA; CDR3: CATSDGLPSGNTIYF; DNA: TGTGCCACCAGTGACGGGTTACCCTCTGGAAACACCATATATTTT
size: NA; V: TRBV5-1; J: TRBJ2-1; D: TRBD2; CDR3: CASSLERGSSSYNEQFF; DNA: TGCGCCAGCAGCTTGGAGCGGGGATCTAGCTCCTACAATGAGCAGTTCTTC
size: few; V: TRBV6-5; J: TRBJ2-3; D: NA; CDR3: CASRRQVRTDTQYF; DNA: TGTGCCAGCAGAAGACAGGTGCGGACAGATACGCAGTATTTT
size: NA; V: TRBV23-1; J: TRBJ1-6; D: TRBD1; CDR3: CASSHPPGQGAVPYNSPLHF; DNA: TGCGCCAGCAGTCATCCACCGGGACAGGGGGCAGTCCCCTATAATTCACCCCTCCACTTT
size: NA; V: TRBV6-5; J: TRBJ1-3; D: NA; CDR3: CASSYSGGSGNTIYF; DNA: TGTGCCAGCAGTTACTCCGGGGGGTCTGGAAACACCATATATTTT
size: few; V: TRBV29-1; J: TRBJ1-1; D: TRBD1; CDR3: CSVAGQGGKNTEAFF; DNA: TGCAGCGTTGCAGGACAGGGAGGCAAGAACACTGAAGCTTTCTTT
size: NA; V: TRBV28; J: TRBJ1-2; D: NA; CDR3: CASTGVGYGYTF; DNA: TGTGCCAGCACTGGAGTGGGCTATGGCTACACCTTC
size: NA; V: TRBV7-9; J: TRBJ1-5; D: NA; CDR3: CASSQGGFGQPQHF; DNA: TGTGCCAGCAGCCAAGGGGGTTTTGGTCAGCCCCAGCATTTT
size: NA; V: TRBV7-3; J: TRBJ1-1; D: NA; CDR3: CASSSQRNTEAFF; DNA: TGTGCCAGCAGCTCACAGAGGAACACTGAAGCTTTCTTT
size: NA; V: TRBV28; J: TRBJ1-2; D: NA; CDR3: CASSLLAGYGYTF; DNA: TGTGCCAGCAGTTTATTGGCGGGCTATGGCTACACCTTC
size: NA; V: TRBV28; J: TRBJ2-7; D: TRBD1; CDR3: CASLSQGVRSEQYF; DNA: TGTGCCAGCCTGTCGCAGGGGGTAAGATCCGAGCAGTACTTC
size: few; V: TRBV5-1; J: TRBJ1-4; D: NA; CDR3: CASSLALSNEKLFF; DNA: TGCGCCAGCAGCTTGGCACTTTCTAATGAAAAACTGTTTTTT
size: NA; V: TRBV7-2; J: TRBJ1-2; D: NA; CDR3: CASSFRDLNYGYTF; DNA: TGTGCCAGCAGCTTCAGGGATCTTAACTATGGCTACACCTTC
size: NA; V: TRBV2; J: TRBJ2-1; D: TRBD2; CDR3: CASRGTSGRAGNEQFF; DNA: TGTGCCAGCAGGGGGACTAGCGGGAGGGCAGGAAATGAGCAGTTCTTC
size: once; V: TRBV28; J: TRBJ1-5; D: TRBD1; CDR3: CASTSGSQGNQPQHF; DNA: TGTGCCAGCACCTCGGGGTCACAGGGGAATCAGCCCCAGCATTTT
size: many; V: TRBV11-2; J: TRBJ1-1; D: NA; CDR3: CASSYQGPNTEAFF; DNA: TGTGCCAGCAGCTATCAGGGCCCGAACACTGAAGCTTTCTTT
size: NA; V: TRBV29-1; J: TRBJ1-1; D: NA; CDR3: CSVDRQKNTEAFF; DNA: TGCAGCGTTGATAGACAGAAGAACACTGAAGCTTTCTTT
size: NA; V: TRBV19; J: TRBJ1-6; D: NA; CDR3: CASSSGTTNSPLHF; DNA: TGTGCCAGTAGTTCCGGGACAACAAATTCACCCCTCCACTTT
size: NA; V: TRBV2; J: TRBJ1-5; D: NA; CDR3: CASGGSGQPQHF; DNA: TGTGCCAGCGGGGGGTCAGGCCAGCCCCAGCATTTT